One and the same sample provided the 7 T cell receptor beta chains below, sequenced in a study of CD8 T cells in Susac syndrome (dated by TCRdb to 2018 to 2020). Library preparation employed the immunoSEQ multiplex PCR assay. RNA was extracted using the RNeasy kit, and roughly 0.5 to 1 microgram was reverse transcribed with random hexamers. Clones were called with MiXCR by TCRdb after fastp trimmed the public reads at Q25, and only in-frame beta chains were retained. For every CDR3 protein sequence, its rows merge into one entry that carries the most common genes and DNA. Present in this sample are 140,000 to 150,000 distinct CDR3 sequences, 90% to 97% of which were seen just once. The top ten constitute over 0.075% of the sample. Sequencing was performed on CD4+ T cells from PBMCs. All receptors come from a human donor with Susac syndrome.

The chain recombines TRBV13 with TRBJ1-4; TRBD1 matches at 7 bases. V was clipped by 3 bases and J by 6 bases; unmatched bases: 10. Per the germline V gene, CDR1 is PRHDT and CDR2 is FYEKMQ (reference sequence). The CDR3 sequence is 16 residues long. CDR3 nucleotide sequence: TGTGCCAGCAGCTTGTTCAAAAGGGGGCCAGATGAAAAACTGTTTTTT. Residues: CASSLFKRGPDEKLFF. The complete variable domain, with remaining parts taken from reference TRBV13 and TRBJ1-4, reads AAGVIQSPRHLIKEKRETATLKCYPIPRHDTVYWYQQGPGQDPQFLISFYEKMQSDKGSIPDRFSAQQFSDYHSELNMSSLELGDSALYFCASSLFKRGPDEKLFFGSGTQLSVL.

The chain joins TRBV19 to TRBJ1-5, with TRBD1 matching 8 bases. Trimming took 5 bases from V and 5 from J; bases not matched to a gene: 5. CDR1 is LNHDA, CDR2 SQIVND, per germline (reference sequence). The CDR3 is made up of 14 amino acids. The CDR3 loop is CASSPTGVDQPQHF. CDR3 DNA sequence: TGTGCCAGTAGTCCGACAGGGGTAGATCAGCCCCAGCATTTT.

CDR3: CAISGTGAAEQYF. DNA for the CDR3: TGTGCCATCAGTGGGACAGGAGCTGCCGAGCAGTACTTC. The chain couples TRBV10-3 to TRBJ2-7; TRBD1 aligns across 7 bases. This CDR3 has 13 amino acids. Germline lookup yields CDR1 ENHRY and CDR2 SYGVKD. The ends lost 4 bases at V and 6 bases at J; junction bases unmatched: 6.

The V call is TRBV20-1, the J call TRBJ1-1; D may be TRBD1 (5 bases). Germline CDR1 and CDR2: DFQATT and SNEGSKA (reference sequence). The V end lost 0 bases, the J end lost 1 base, and 15 bases lay between the germline ends. CDR3 length: 16 amino acids. The CDR3, as DNA: TGCAGTGCTAGAGACGAGGGAGGGGTGGAGAACACTGAAGCTTTCTTT. Its translation: CSARDEGGVENTEAFF.

V usage is TRBV21-1 and J usage is TRBJ2-3; the tabulated D call, TRBD1, remains unverified against the DNA. TRBV21-1 is designated a pseudogene. CDR3 size: 18 residues. The CDR3 loop reads CASSKAGETDLSTDTQYF. The CDR3 nucleotides are TGTGCCAGCAGCAAAGCGGGTGAGACAGACTTGAGCACAGATACGCAGTATTTT.

The chain employs TRBV7-9 and TRBJ2-5; TRBD2 is a possible D gene (7 bases). The CDR3 consists of 16 residues. Germline CDR1 reads SEHNR; CDR2 reads FQNEAQ (reference sequence). Deletions cut 1 base from V and 5 bases from J, with 17 bases between. CDR3 DNA sequence: TGTGCCAGCAGCTTAGAGAGGGGGGGCTGGTTTGAGACCCAGTACTTC. This sequence encodes CASSLERGGWFETQYF.

The chain uses TRBV15 and TRBJ2-5; D may be TRBD1 or TRBD2 (5 bases each). In germline, CDR1 is LNHNV, CDR2 YYDKDF (reference sequence). This CDR3 region has 17 residues. V dropped 8 bases and J dropped 4 bases, with 26 bases sitting between them. CDR3 in amino acids: CATHRWGIGQPRETQYF. The DNA of the CDR3 is TGTGCCACCCACCGGTGGGGGATCGGACAACCGAGAGAGACCCAGTACTTC.